These T cell receptor beta chains were read from a single sample in a study of T cell responses to AZD1222 COVID-19 vaccine. Some clones are missing from TCRdb's copy, which holds only in-frame ones; the method was immunoSEQ multiplex PCR. Of 120,000 or so clones listed, about 90% are singletons. The source was peripheral blood, collected on day 0 of AZD1222 vaccination. These receptor sequences come from an adult in good health. Both conserved end residues are part of each CDR3. Each record gives: J gene, D gene, V gene, CDR3 DNA, CDR3 protein. A D gene is named only where the DNA matches it firmly.

>TRBJ1-1|NA|TRBV28
TGTGCCAGCACCCAGGGAGGCGCCGGAGCTTTCTTT
CASTQGGAGAFF
>TRBJ1-5|NA|TRBV6-5
TGTGCCAGCAGTTACTCGGAGGGTCAGCCCCAGCATTTT
CASSYSEGQPQHF
>TRBJ2-7|TRBD2|TRBV5-4
TGTGCCAGCAGCTTTCTAGCGGGCCGGACCTACGAGCAGTACTTC
CASSFLAGRTYEQYF
>TRBJ1-5|NA|TRBV18
TGTGCCAGCTCACCACCTACGGCGCGTCAAGGACAGCCCCAGCATTTT
CASSPPTARQGQPQHF
>TRBJ1-5|NA|TRBV7-9
TGTGCCAGCAGCTTGTCAGGGTTGATTAGCAATCAGCCCCAGCATTTT
CASSLSGLISNQPQHF
>TRBJ1-1|TRBD1|TRBV12-5
TGTGCTAGTGGTTTGGGAGGGGGCGCGGGTGAAGCTTTCTTT
CASGLGGGAGEAFF
>TRBJ2-3|TRBD1|TRBV6-4
TGTGCCAGCAGTGATTTAACAGGGGCAGATACGCAGTATTTT
CASSDLTGADTQYF
>TRBJ1-1|NA|TRBV6-5
TGTGCCAGCAAGAGTACCGGGTTCCAGAACACTAAAGCTTTCTTT
CASKSTGFQNTKAFF
>TRBJ2-7|NA|TRBV28
TGTGCCGGCATCCAGGACCGAACCTACGAGCAGTACTTC
CAGIQDRTYEQYF
>TRBJ1-4|NA|TRBV28
TGTGCCAGCAGTTTACGGACAGACATCTACCTTATTAATGAAAAACTGTTTTTT
CASSLRTDIYLINEKLFF
>TRBJ2-3|NA|TRBV4-1
TGCGCCAGCAGCCCCGCTACTTTAGCAGATACGCAGTATTTT
CASSPATLADTQYF
>TRBJ2-1|TRBD1|TRBV15
TGTGCCACCAGCAGAGACGGGACAGGGAAGTCCAATGAGCAGTTCTTC
CATSRDGTGKSNEQFF
>TRBJ1-6|TRBD1|TRBV6-5
TGTGCCAGCAGAAGGACAGGGTTTGGGGCACCCCTCCACTTT
CASRRTGFGAPLHF